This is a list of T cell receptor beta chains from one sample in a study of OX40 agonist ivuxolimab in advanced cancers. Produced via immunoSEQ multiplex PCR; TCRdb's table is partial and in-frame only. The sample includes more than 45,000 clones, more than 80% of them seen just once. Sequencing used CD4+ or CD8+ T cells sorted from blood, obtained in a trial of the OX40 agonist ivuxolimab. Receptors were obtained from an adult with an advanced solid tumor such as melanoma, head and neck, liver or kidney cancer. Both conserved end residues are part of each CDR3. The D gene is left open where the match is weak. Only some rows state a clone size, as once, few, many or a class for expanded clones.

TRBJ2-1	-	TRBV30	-	CAWGYRVGYNEQFF	TGTGCCTGGGGGTACAGGGTTGGCTACAATGAGCAGTTCTTC
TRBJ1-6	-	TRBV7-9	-	CASSPGSGSASPLHF	TGTGCCAGCAGCCCCGGATCGGGAAGTGCTTCACCCCTCCACTTT
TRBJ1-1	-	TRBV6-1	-	CASSEARDTEAFF	TGTGCCAGCAGTGAAGCAAGGGACACTGAAGCTTTCTTT
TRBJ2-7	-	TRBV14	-	CASSQDLRASEQYF	TGTGCCAGCAGCCAAGATTTACGAGCGAGTGAGCAGTACTTC
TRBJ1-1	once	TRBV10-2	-	CASNVATEAFF	TGCGCCAGCAACGTCGCCACTGAAGCTTTCTTT
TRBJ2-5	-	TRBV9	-	CASSVETVETQYF	TGTGCCAGCAGCGTAGAAACCGTGGAGACCCAGTACTTC
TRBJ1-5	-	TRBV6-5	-	CASSYRRGNQPQHF	TGTGCCAGCAGTTACCGAAGGGGGAATCAGCCCCAGCATTTT
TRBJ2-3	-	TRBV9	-	CASSVQGPDTQYF	TGTGCCAGCAGCGTGCAGGGGCCAGATACGCAGTATTTT
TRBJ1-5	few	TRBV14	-	CASSQDSNQPQHF	TGTGCCAGCAGCCAAGACAGTAATCAGCCCCAGCATTTT
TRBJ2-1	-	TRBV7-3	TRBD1	CASSFDRGTHNEQFF	TGTGCCAGCAGCTTCGACAGGGGGACTCACAATGAGCAGTTCTTC
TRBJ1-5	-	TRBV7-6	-	CASSLAVGSNQPQHF	TGTGCCAGCAGCTTAGCGGTGGGGAGCAATCAGCCCCAGCATTTT
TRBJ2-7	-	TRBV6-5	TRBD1	CASSGWDRVYEQYF	TGTGCCAGCAGTGGGTGGGACAGGGTCTACGAGCAGTACTTC
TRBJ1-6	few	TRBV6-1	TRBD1	CATYLDRGRNSPLHF	TGTGCCACTTACTTGGACAGGGGGAGGAATTCACCCCTCCACTTT
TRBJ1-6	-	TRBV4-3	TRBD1	CASSQARQGTNSPLHF	TGCGCCAGCAGCCAAGCCAGACAGGGGACCAATTCACCCCTCCACTTT
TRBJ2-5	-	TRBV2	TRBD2	CASTRGLAGGTQETQYF	TGTGCCAGCACCCGGGGACTAGCGGGGGGGACCCAAGAGACCCAGTACTTC
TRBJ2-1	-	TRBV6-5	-	CASRYRLTNNEQFF	TGTGCCAGCAGATACAGGTTGACTAACAATGAGCAGTTCTTC
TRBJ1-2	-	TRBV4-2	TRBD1	CASSQESGQGVYGYTF	TGTGCCAGCAGCCAAGAGTCGGGACAGGGGGTCTATGGCTACACCTTC
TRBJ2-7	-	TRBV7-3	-	CASSLTPGGTGREQYF	TGTGCCAGCAGCTTAACTCCGGGAGGGACAGGGCGCGAGCAGTACTTC
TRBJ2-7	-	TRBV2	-	CASSARGFYEQYF	TGTGCCAGCAGTGCCCGGGGATTCTACGAGCAGTACTTC
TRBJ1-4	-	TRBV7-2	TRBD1	CASSLGPGGEKLFF	TGTGCCAGCAGCTTAGGACCAGGGGGCGAAAAACTGTTTTTT
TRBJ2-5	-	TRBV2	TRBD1	CASHKQGYGETQYF	TGTGCCAGCCACAAACAGGGGTACGGAGAGACCCAGTACTTC
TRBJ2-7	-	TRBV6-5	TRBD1	CASRGQQGQSYEQYF	TGTGCCAGCCGGGGCCAACAGGGGCAGTCCTACGAGCAGTACTTC
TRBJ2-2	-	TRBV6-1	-	CASTLTTGELFF	TGTGCCAGCACTCTTACGACCGGGGAGCTGTTTTTT
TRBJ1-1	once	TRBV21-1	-	CASSRGQGSEAFF	TGTGCCAGCAGCAGGGGACAGGGCTCTGAAGCTTTCTTT
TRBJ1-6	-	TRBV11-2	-	CATRRVGSALHF	TGTGCCACCCGGAGGGTGGGGTCAGCCCTCCACTTT
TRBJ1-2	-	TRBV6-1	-	CASRGTSFSYTF	TGTGCCAGCAGGGGGACTTCCTTTAGCTACACCTTC
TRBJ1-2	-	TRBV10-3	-	CAISEGGTNYGYTF	TGTGCCATCAGTGAGGGGGGAACTAACTATGGCTACACCTTC
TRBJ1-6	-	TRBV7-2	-	CASSLGPSDNSPLHF	TGTGCCAGCAGCTTAGGTCCGTCGGATAATTCACCCCTCCACTTT
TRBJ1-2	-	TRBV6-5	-	CASSYGQNYGYTF	TGTGCCAGCAGTTATGGGCAGAACTATGGCTACACCTTC
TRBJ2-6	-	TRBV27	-	CASRTPVGANVLTF	TGTGCCAGCAGGACCCCAGTTGGGGCCAACGTCCTGACTTTC
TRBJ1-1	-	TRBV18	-	CASSPNSRLNTEAFF	TGTGCCAGCTCACCAAACTCACGGTTGAACACTGAAGCTTTCTTT
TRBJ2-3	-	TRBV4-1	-	CASSQVHLVVADTQYF	TGCGCCAGCAGCCAAGTGCACTTGGTCGTGGCAGATACGCAGTATTTT
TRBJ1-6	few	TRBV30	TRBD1	CAWCRQGLNSPLHF	TGTGCCTGGTGTCGACAGGGACTTAATTCACCCCTCCACTTT
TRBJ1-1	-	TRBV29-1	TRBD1	CSERTGNTEAFF	TGCAGCGAAAGGACAGGGAACACTGAAGCTTTCTTT
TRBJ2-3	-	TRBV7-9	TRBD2	CASSLSGGAQDTQYF	TGTGCCAGCAGCTTGAGCGGGGGGGCCCAAGATACGCAGTATTTT
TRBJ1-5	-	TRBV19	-	CATGNPSQPQHF	TGTGCCACCGGAAACCCTTCTCAGCCCCAGCATTTT
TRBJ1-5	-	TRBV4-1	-	CASSHPTGAGNQPQHF	TGCGCCAGCAGCCACCCCACGGGGGCGGGCAATCAGCCCCAGCATTTT
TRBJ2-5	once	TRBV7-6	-	CASSLARGGQETQYF	TGTGCCAGCAGCTTAGCAAGGGGAGGACAAGAGACCCAGTACTTC
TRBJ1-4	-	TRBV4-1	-	CASSHGRIFATNEKLFF	TGCGCCAGCAGCCACGGACGGATCTTTGCAACTAATGAAAAACTGTTTTTT
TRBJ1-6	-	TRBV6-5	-	CASRSSVPNSPLHF	TGTGCCAGCAGGTCCTCGGTCCCTAATTCACCCCTCCACTTT
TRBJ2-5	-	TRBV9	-	CASSGEAETQYF	TGTGCCAGCAGCGGGGAGGCAGAGACCCAGTACTTC
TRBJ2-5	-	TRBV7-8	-	CASSFRGVETQYF	TGTGCCAGCAGCTTCAGGGGCGTAGAGACCCAGTACTTC
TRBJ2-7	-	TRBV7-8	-	CASSLRQYASYEQYF	TGTGCCAGCAGCCTTCGCCAGTACGCCTCGTACGAGCAGTACTTC
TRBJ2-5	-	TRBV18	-	CASSGQQGVETQYF	TGTGCCAGCTCAGGACAACAGGGAGTAGAGACCCAGTACTTC
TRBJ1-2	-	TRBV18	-	CASSPRYRMGGYTF	TGTGCCAGCTCACCCCGGTATAGGATGGGGGGCTACACCTTC
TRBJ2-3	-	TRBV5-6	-	CASSSTYTDTQYF	TGTGCCAGCAGCTCGACGTATACAGATACGCAGTATTTT
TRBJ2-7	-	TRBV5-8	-	CASSLHRASYEQYF	TGTGCCAGCAGCTTGCATAGGGCATCTTACGAGCAGTACTTC
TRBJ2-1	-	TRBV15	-	CATSTGSVYNEQFF	TGTGCCACCAGCACAGGGTCAGTCTACAATGAGCAGTTCTTC
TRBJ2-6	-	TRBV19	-	CASSTAGGSWANVLTF	TGTGCCAGTAGTACCGCAGGGGGGTCCTGGGCCAACGTCCTGACTTTC
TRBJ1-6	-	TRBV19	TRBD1	CASSARTGINSPLHF	TGTGCCAGTAGTGCGAGGACAGGGATTAATTCACCCCTCCACTTT
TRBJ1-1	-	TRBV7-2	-	CASSLGLSNTEAFF	TGTGCCAGCAGCTTAGGACTGTCGAACACTGAAGCTTTCTTT
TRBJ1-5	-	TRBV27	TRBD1	CASSLWGTGGTQPQHF	TGTGCCAGCAGTTTATGGGGGACAGGAGGGACTCAGCCCCAGCATTTT
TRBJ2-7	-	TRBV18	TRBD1	CASSLGTGSSYEQYF	TGTGCCAGCTCGTTGGGGACAGGGAGCTCCTACGAGCAGTACTTC
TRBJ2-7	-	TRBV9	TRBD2	CASSASSGVVYEQYF	TGTGCCAGCAGCGCATCTAGCGGGGTAGTCTACGAGCAGTACTTC
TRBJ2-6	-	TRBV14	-	CASSQVLMAGANVLTF	TGTGCCAGCAGCCAAGTTCTCATGGCTGGGGCCAACGTCCTGACTTTC